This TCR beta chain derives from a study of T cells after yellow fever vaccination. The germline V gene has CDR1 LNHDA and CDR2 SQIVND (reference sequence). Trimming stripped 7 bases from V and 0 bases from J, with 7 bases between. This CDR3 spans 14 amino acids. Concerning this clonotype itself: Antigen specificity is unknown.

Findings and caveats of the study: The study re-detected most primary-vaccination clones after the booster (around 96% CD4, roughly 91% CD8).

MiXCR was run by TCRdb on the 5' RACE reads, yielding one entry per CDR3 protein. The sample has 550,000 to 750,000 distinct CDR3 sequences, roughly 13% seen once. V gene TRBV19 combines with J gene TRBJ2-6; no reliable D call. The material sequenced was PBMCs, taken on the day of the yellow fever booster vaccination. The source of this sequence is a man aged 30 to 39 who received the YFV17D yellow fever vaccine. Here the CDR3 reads CASISRSGANVLTF. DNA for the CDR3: TGTGCCAGTATATCCCGCTCTGGGGCCAACGTCCTGACTTTC.